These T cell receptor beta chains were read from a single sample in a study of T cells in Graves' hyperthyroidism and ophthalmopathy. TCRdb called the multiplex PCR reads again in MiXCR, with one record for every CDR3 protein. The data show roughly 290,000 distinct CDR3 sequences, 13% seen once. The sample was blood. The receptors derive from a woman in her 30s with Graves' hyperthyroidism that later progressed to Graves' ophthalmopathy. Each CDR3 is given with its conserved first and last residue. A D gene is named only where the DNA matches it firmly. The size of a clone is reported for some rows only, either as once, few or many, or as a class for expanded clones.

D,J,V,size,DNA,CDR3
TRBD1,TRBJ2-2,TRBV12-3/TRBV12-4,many,TGTGCCAGCAGCTTCCCCGGGACAGGGGCCGTTACCGGGGAGCTGTTTTTT,CASSFPGTGAVTGELFF
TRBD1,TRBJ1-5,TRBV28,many,TGTGCCAGCAGTTCCCCGACAGGGAGTTGGAAACAGCCCCAGCATTTT,CASSSPTGSWKQPQHF
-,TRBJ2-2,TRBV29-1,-,TGCAGCGTTGAAGAGCAGAACACCGGGGAGCTGTTTTTT,CSVEEQNTGELFF
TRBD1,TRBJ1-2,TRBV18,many,TGTGCCAGCTCAGCAACAGGGGAAGGAGGCTACACCTTC,CASSATGEGGYTF
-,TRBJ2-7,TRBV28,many,TGTGCCAGCAGTTTATTGAGGGGGGCCCTGGGGGAGCAGTACTTC,CASSLLRGALGEQYF
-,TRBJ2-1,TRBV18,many,TGTGCCAGCTCCCTGAACCCGCCGGGAGAGCAGTTCTTC,CASSLNPPGEQFF
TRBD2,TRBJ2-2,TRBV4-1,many,TGCGCCAGCAGCCAAGCTCCGGGACTAGCGGCCGATTCCACCGGGGAGCTGTTTTTT,CASSQAPGLAADSTGELFF
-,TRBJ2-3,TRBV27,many,TGTGCCAGCAGTTTGAAAGGAGCGTTTTATCATACGCAGTATTTT,CASSLKGAFYHTQYF
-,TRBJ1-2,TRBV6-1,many,TGTGCCAGCACCGAGACAGTTCATGGCTACACCTTC,CASTETVHGYTF
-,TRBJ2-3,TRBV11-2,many,TGTGCCAGCAGCTTCATGGACGCGCGCACAGATACGCAGTATTTT,CASSFMDARTDTQYF
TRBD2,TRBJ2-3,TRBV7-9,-,TGTGCCAGCAGCCGGGGAGGGCGGGTAGAAGATACGCAGTATTTT,CASSRGGRVEDTQYF
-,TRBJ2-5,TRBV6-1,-,TGTGCCAGCAGTGTGCAATATGCCCTCGAACTAGAGACCCAGTACTTC,CASSVQYALELETQYF
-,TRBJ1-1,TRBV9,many,TGTGCCAGCAGCCCGAGGGGGGTGAACACTGAAGCTTTCTTT,CASSPRGVNTEAFF
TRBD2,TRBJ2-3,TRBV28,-,TGTGCCAGCAGTTACCCTCTTGGGGGGGAGAGAACAGATACGCAGTATTTT,CASSYPLGGERTDTQYF
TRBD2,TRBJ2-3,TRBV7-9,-,TGTGCCAGCAGCATTAGCGGGACCAACACAGATACGCAGTATTTT,CASSISGTNTDTQYF
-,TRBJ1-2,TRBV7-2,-,TGTGCCAGCAGCTTAGCGCAAGGGGCGCAAGGCTACACCTTC,CASSLAQGAQGYTF
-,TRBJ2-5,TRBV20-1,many,TGCAGTGCTAGATCACAAAGACGGAATCAAGAGACCCAGTACTTC,CSARSQRRNQETQYF
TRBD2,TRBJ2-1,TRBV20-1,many,TGCAGCGTTACTAGCGGGAGTATCAATGAGCAGTTCTTC,CSVTSGSINEQFF
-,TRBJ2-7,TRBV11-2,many,TGTGCCAGCAGCCTAATGGGTGGTGGCGAGCAGTACTTC,CASSLMGGGEQYF
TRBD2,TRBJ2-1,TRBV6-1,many,TGTGCCAGCACCACTTCGGGGGGAACCAATGAGCAGTTCTTC,CASTTSGGTNEQFF
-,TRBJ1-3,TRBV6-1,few,TGTGCCAGCAGTGTCCCACAAGAGGGACACCGATCTGGAAACACCATATATTTT,CASSVPQEGHRSGNTIYF
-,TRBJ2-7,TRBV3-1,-,TGTGCCAGCACTTCGTGGGCTGGGGTGTACGAGCAGTACTTC,CASTSWAGVYEQYF
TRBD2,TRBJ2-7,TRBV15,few,TGTGCCACCAGCAGGGGCGACCTGGACACTAGCGGGAGGGCCCGGCAGTACTTC,CATSRGDLDTSGRARQYF
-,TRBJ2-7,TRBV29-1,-,TGCAGCGTTGAAGACGCCTCCGGGAATCGGGCCGAGCAGTACTTC,CSVEDASGNRAEQYF
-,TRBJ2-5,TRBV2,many,TGTGCCAGCAGTGGAAGGGGGACCCAGTACTTC,CASSGRGTQYF
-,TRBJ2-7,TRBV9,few,TGTGCCAGCAGCCCAAGGGCCACGAACAACGAGCAGTACTTC,CASSPRATNNEQYF
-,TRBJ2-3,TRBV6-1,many,TGTGCCAGCAGTATGAGAAGAGGTAGCACAGATACGCAGTATTTT,CASSMRRGSTDTQYF
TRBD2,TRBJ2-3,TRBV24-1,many,TGTGCCACCAGTGATTTGGACTCGGGACTAGCAGGAGATACGCAGTATTTT,CATSDLDSGLAGDTQYF
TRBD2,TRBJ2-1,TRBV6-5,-,TGTGCCAGCAGTTACTCCCCACTAGCGAGAACCTACAATGAGCAGTTCTTC,CASSYSPLARTYNEQFF
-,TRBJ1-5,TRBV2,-,TGTACCAGCAGTGACGGGACCCGGAGTGATTCCCAGCATTTT,CTSSDGTRSDSQHF
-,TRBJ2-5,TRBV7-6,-,TGTGCCAGCAGCCGTCATCAGGAGACCCAGTACTTC,CASSRHQETQYF
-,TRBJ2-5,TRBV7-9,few,TGTGCCAGCAGCTTCGTGCAGCAAGAGACCCAGTACTTC,CASSFVQQETQYF
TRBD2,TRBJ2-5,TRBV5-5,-,TGTGCCAGCAGGTCGAGACTAGCGGGGGGGATACAAGAGACCCAGTACTTC,CASRSRLAGGIQETQYF
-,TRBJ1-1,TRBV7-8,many,TGTGCCAGCAGCTTTCTATCGGCAGTCATGAACACTGAAGCTTTCTTT,CASSFLSAVMNTEAFF
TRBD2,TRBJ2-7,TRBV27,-,TGTGCCAGCAGACCTGGGACGGCTAGCGGGACGCTCGAGCAGTACTTC,CASRPGTASGTLEQYF
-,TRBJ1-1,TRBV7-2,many,TGTGCCAGCAGCACCGCAAGTGAAGCTTTCTTT,CASSTASEAFF
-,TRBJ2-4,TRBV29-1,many,TGCAGCGTTGAAGAGCCCCGGAAGTCGCTAGCCAAAAACATTCAGTACTTC,CSVEEPRKSLAKNIQYF